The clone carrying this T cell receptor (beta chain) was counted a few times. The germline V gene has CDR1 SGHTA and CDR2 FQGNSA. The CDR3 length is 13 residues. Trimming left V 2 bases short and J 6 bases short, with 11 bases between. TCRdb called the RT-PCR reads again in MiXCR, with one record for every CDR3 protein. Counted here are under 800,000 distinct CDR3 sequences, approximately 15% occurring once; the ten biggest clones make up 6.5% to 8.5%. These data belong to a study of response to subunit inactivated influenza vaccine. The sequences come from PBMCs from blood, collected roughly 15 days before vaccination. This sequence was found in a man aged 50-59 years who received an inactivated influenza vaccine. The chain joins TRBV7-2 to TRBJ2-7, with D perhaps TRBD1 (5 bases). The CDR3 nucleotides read TGTGCCAGCAGCTTAAATAGTCAGGGCGAGCAGTACTTC. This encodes CASSLNSQGEQYF.